This T cell receptor (beta chain) stems from a study of blood T cell repertoires in COVID-19 (TCRdb year 2020). Describing the broader study: Collaborator samples came from the United States, Italy and Spain and covered acute and convalescent phases of COVID-19. The prospective study material was composed of cDNA or gDNA derived from T cells, B-cell-depleted T cells, or PBMCs. Deeply sampled blood TCRbeta repertoires from subjects exposed to, actively infected with, or recovered from COVID-19 were included in the dataset. The repertoires were made available in a free public database intended to serve as a resource for research on the immune response to SARS-CoV-2. The samples were drawn from the first 160 participants of the ongoing ImmuneRACE study and from 1,254 subjects provided by 6 global collaborators. Sample metadata almost always included a de-identified subject ID, COVID-19 status, age in years and sex. Where available, HLA class I and class II types were obtained from metadata supplied by the sample provider rather than from assay-based typing.

Beyond this particular receptor, the publication reports: The quantity of clinical and demographic metadata differed by source and by participant and was supplied without curation.

TCRbeta CDR3 regions were amplified from genomic DNA using the immunoSEQ Assay, a bias-controlled multiplex PCR. The study's processing was this. The number of nucleated cells in each sample was estimated by amplification of reference gene primers within the assay. Sequence reads were collapsed and filtered to measure the absolute abundance of every unique TCRbeta CDR3 rearrangement. For each sample, productive Simpson clonality was calculated by taking the square root of Simpson's diversity index across productive rearrangements. This immuneACCESS table, as held by TCRdb, lists in-frame sequences with V and J called but not all clones. Of the missing ones, under half trace to an unresolved V gene in checked studies; the others have no known cause. V, J and clone size were drawn from that table, and D and trimming were deduced from the DNA. This sample is represented by 270,000 or so clones; under 90% of them were singletons. Of the sample, about 3.4% is held by the ten largest clones.

Each collaborating institution followed its own protocols to collect whole blood in K2EDTA tubes. For TCRbeta analysis, collaborators shipped samples in one of three forms: frozen whole blood, isolated PBMCs, or DNA extracted from either of those sample types. On this clone: Its antigen specificity is not known. Within one base of it there is no much larger clone, and no base qualities were kept.

Reading from cysteine to phenylalanine, the CDR3 counts 13 amino acids. The DNA shown is the 39-base CDR3, in frame from base 1. V is clipped by 4 bases and J by 7 bases, and the sequence between their germline boundaries is 11 bases long. The germline V gene (reference sequence) provides CDR1 MNHEY and CDR2 SMNVEV. The sequenced material came from peripheral blood. The TCR sequence derives from a woman aged 18-35 years with acute or convalescent COVID-19. Here the chain combines TRBV27 and TRBJ2-1; the D segment could be TRBD1, given 5 matching bases. The sequence in DNA is TGTGCCAGCAGTTGGGGCTACTGGAATGAGCAGTTCTTC. Translated, it gives CASSWGYWNEQFF.